This T cell receptor (beta chain) was sequenced for a study of blood T cell repertoires in COVID-19. Turning to the study itself: Italy, Spain and the United States were the sources of the convalescent and acute COVID-19 samples. T cells, B-cell-depleted T cells, or PBMCs provided the cDNA or gDNA that served as material.

In the original processing: Amplification from reference gene primers served as the basis for estimated nucleated cell counts. Only in-frame clones appear in the TCRdb table, and some are missing; sequencing was by immunoSEQ multiplex PCR. That table furnishes V, J and clone size, whereas the DNA furnished D and trimming. Altogether 99,000 or so clones are present, roughly 80% being singletons, with the ten largest covering approximately 3.4%. The germline CDR1 and CDR2 sequences are SNHLY and FYNNEI. The CDR3 spans 14 residues. V lost 7 bases to trimming and J lost 7 bases, with 16 bases between them.

The chain links TRBV2 to TRBJ2-2; possible D gene TRBD2, 8 bases. The receptor was derived from a woman of 80 years or more with active or convalescent COVID-19. The sequencing sample was made of peripheral blood. CDR3 in amino acids: CASNREGAVGELFF. CDR3 DNA: TGTGCCAGCAACCGGGAGGGGGCGGTCGGGGAGCTGTTTTTT.